In this sample, the clone carrying this TCR beta chain turned up many times. The antigen is not known. The data stem from a study of regulatory T cells in long-lasting Graves disease. Study background: Patients with persistent Graves' disease had over 5 years of antithyroid drugs and persistent TSH receptor antibodies.

Study-wide points: The study examined only peripheral blood, not thyroid tissue. A limited number of samples was an acknowledged limitation.

TCR beta libraries were built with iRepertoire HTBI primers and Arm-PCR of CDR3 regions. One entry per CDR3 protein, called by TCRdb with MiXCR from the multiplex PCR reads. The sample gives approximately 400,000 distinct CDR3 sequences, around 21% of which show up once; around 20% is in the top ten. The V and J ends lost 0 bases and 5 bases respectively, with 11 bases between them. This CDR3 is 14 amino acids long. Germline V gene sequence: CDR1 SGDLS, CDR2 YYNGEE. Stated time point: persistent/refractory GD, antithyroid drugs over 5 years with positive TRAb. Following extraction of RNA from PBMCs, that RNA was used to make the TCR library. Enrollment of patients was through an endocrinology department in Xi'an, China.

The clonotype comes from a female donor with Graves disease. This specimen consisted of peripheral blood mononuclear cells (PBMCs), obtained when the disease was refractory, from a patient treated with antithyroid drugs. The J gene is TRBJ2-5, the V gene TRBV9; maybe TRBD2 (5 bases). CDR3 DNA sequence: TGTGCCAGCAGCGTAGGTTCGGGAAGGGAGACCCAGTACTTC. The encoded protein is CASSVGSGRETQYF.